The 28 T cell receptor beta chains presented below share a single source sample, sequenced in a study of T-cell memory formation after mild COVID-19. Via MiXCR, TCRdb re-called the 5' RACE reads, giving one row per CDR3 protein. Seen here are a few hundred thousand distinct CDR3 sequences, more than 15% observed once, and the top ten hold about a fifth. The material sequenced was PBMCs or a T cell subset sorted from them (not recorded which). The receptors come from a man aged 18 to 30 who had mild COVID-19 (a few samples of this study predate the infection). Cell type and time point are not known.

The V call is TRBV27, the J call TRBJ2-3; the D gene is possibly TRBD2 (5 bases). The CDR3 runs 17 residues. Germline V lookup: CDR1 MNHEY, CDR2 SMNVEV (reference sequence). The V end lost 5 bases, the J end lost 1 base, and 19 bases lay between the germline ends. CDR3 residues: CASSPSPREGGTDTQYF. The CDR3, as DNA: TGTGCCAGCAGTCCGTCCCCAAGAGAGGGAGGCACAGATACGCAGTATTTT.

This clonotype occurred many times. V and J are TRBV4-3 and TRBJ2-1, with a tentative D call TRBD2 (7 bases). V lost 1 base, J lost 8 bases, and 18 bases lay in between. This CDR3 is 16 amino acids long. Germline CDR1 and CDR2: LGHNA and YSLEER. The CDR3 protein is CASSQGGGNKVDEQFF. CDR3 DNA sequence: TGCGCCAGCAGCCAAGGCGGGGGCAACAAGGTTGATGAGCAGTTCTTC.

The V and J genes are TRBV20-1 and TRBJ2-1, with D tentatively TRBD1 or TRBD2 (7 bases each). The CDR3 is 12 residues long. CDR1 is DFQATT and CDR2 is SNEGSKA in the germline V gene (reference sequence). V was pared by 8 bases and J by 6 bases, with 14 bases between. This CDR3 reads CSPARGGNEQFF. For the CDR3, the DNA is TGCAGTCCCGCCAGGGGGGGCAATGAGCAGTTCTTC.

The rearrangement links TRBV4-3 to TRBJ2-7, with D possibly TRBD1 on 6 matching bases. V shed 5 bases and J shed 2 bases, with 16 bases lying between them. CDR1 is LGHNA and CDR2 is YSLEER in the germline V gene. The CDR3 is 15 residues long. This CDR3 reads CASSFQDSFTYEQYF. In DNA form, the CDR3 reads TGCGCCAGCAGCTTCCAGGACAGTTTTACCTACGAGCAGTACTTC.

The J gene is TRBJ2-7, the V gene TRBV27; D perhaps matches TRBD1 (6 bases). The V end lost 3 bases, the J end lost 2 bases, and 11 bases lay between the germline ends. Germline-derived CDR1 and CDR2 are MNHEY and SMNVEV (reference sequence). The CDR3 spans 14 residues. The CDR3 protein is CASSFRDTAYEQYF. DNA of the CDR3: TGTGCCAGCAGTTTCCGGGACACCGCCTACGAGCAGTACTTC.

The chain carries TRBV20-1 and TRBJ1-6, with unresolved D. The V end was cut by 5 bases, the J end by 0 bases, with 14 bases between. Per the germline V gene, CDR1 is DFQATT and CDR2 is SNEGSKA (reference sequence). CDR3 length: 16 residues. The DNA for the CDR3 is TGCAGTGCTTCCGATCCCTCAGGCTCCTATAATTCACCCCTCCACTTT. Amino acid sequence: CSASDPSGSYNSPLHF.

J is TRBJ1-2 and V is TRBV2, with 7 bases identical to TRBD1. This CDR3 contains 12 residues. V lost 6 bases to trimming and J lost 7 bases; unmatched junction nucleotides: 5. The V gene's germline CDR1 is SNHLY and CDR2 FYNNEI. The CDR3 is CASSTDRVGYTF. For the CDR3, the DNA is TGTGCCAGCAGCACTGACAGGGTTGGCTACACCTTC.

This clonotype was seen once. This may come from a read error, since a much larger clone is one base off. This chain uses TRBV2 with TRBJ2-3; perhaps TRBD2 as D (5 bases). Germline V gives CDR1 SNHLY, CDR2 FYNNEI. CDR3 length: 13 residues. Trimming pared 6 bases from V and 6 bases from J, leaving 13 bases between. The CDR3 here is CASSTRQRDTQYF. The CDR3, as DNA: TGTGCCAGCAGCACCCGTCAGCGGGATACGCAGTATTTT.

Many counts were recorded for this clonotype. The chain joins TRBV5-1 to TRBJ1-1; no firm D call. Trimming removed 4 bases at V and 3 bases at J, with 4 bases between. From germline, CDR1 is SGHRS and CDR2 YFSETQ. The CDR3 is 11 amino acids. DNA for the CDR3: TGCGCCAGCAGCCGGGACACTGAAGCTTTCTTT. It yields the protein CASSRDTEAFF. The full variable domain, in which reference TRBV5-1 and TRBJ1-1 provide the parts outside the CDR3, is KAGVTQTPRYLIKTRGQQVTLSCSPISGHRSVSWYQQTPGQGLQFLFEYFSETQRNKGNFPGRFSGRQFSNSRSEMNVSTLELGDSALYLCASSRDTEAFFGQGTRLTVV.

The chain combines TRBV5-5 with TRBJ1-1; no firm D call. CDR3 length: 14 residues. Germline lookup yields CDR1 SGHKS and CDR2 YYEKEE (reference sequence). Trimming shortened V by 0 bases and J by 4 bases, and 10 bases separated the two germline ends. The CDR3 DNA reads TGTGCCAGCAGCTTGGGTATGAGTCGCACTGAAGCTTTCTTT. Protein sequence: CASSLGMSRTEAFF.

In this sample, this clonotype turned up many times. Mismatch with germline at one junction end may stem from a read error. This chain links TRBV5-1 with TRBJ2-7, with a weak D call TRBD1 (6 bases). The CDR3 length is 12 residues. CDR1 is SGHRS, CDR2 YFSETQ, per germline. In DNA form, the CDR3 reads TGTGCCAGCAGCTTAGGACAGTACGAGCAGTACTTC. It encodes CASSLGQYEQYF.

This clonotype was seen ten or more times. The J gene is TRBJ2-1, the V gene TRBV2; 9 bases are shared with TRBD1. CDR1 is SNHLY, CDR2 FYNNEI, per germline. V lost 6 bases to trimming and J lost 0 bases; unmatched junction nucleotides: 3. This CDR3 is built from 15 residues. CDR3 sequence (DNA): TGTGCCAGCAGCACAGGGGGCAGCTCCTACAATGAGCAGTTCTTC. Its translation: CASSTGGSSYNEQFF. Full variable domain (outside the CDR3, taken from reference TRBV2 and TRBJ2-1): EPEVTQTPSHQVTQMGQEVILRCVPISNHLYFYWYRQILGQKVEFLVSFYNNEISEKSEIFDDQFSVERPDGSNFTLKIRSTKLEDSAMYFCASSTGGSSYNEQFFGPGTRLTVL.

This clonotype has just a few counts. The chain has TRBV7-8 and TRBJ1-5, with D unresolved. Per germline, CDR1 SGHVS and CDR2 FQNEAQ. The ends were cut back, 5 bases at V and 7 bases at J, with 12 bases in the middle. The CDR3 consists of 13 residues. CDR3 DNA sequence: TGTGCCAGCAGCCTCCAGTGGAGGCAGCCCCAGCATTTT. Amino acids: CASSLQWRQPQHF. The full variable domain, completed using reference TRBV7-8 and TRBJ1-5, is GAGVSQSPRYKVAKRGQDVALRCDPISGHVSLFWYQQALGQGPEFLTYFQNEAQLDKSGLPSDRFFAERPEGSVSTLKIQRTQQEDSAVYLCASSLQWRQPQHFGDGTRLSIL.

This clonotype was observed a few times. The chain is built from TRBV5-1 and TRBJ1-6; D not certain. The CDR3 is made up of 14 amino acids. V lost 1 base to trimming and J lost 10 bases, with 12 bases between them. The germline CDR1 and CDR2 sequences are SGHRS and YFSETQ. The CDR3 reads CASSLYQKGSPLHF. The CDR3, as DNA: TGCGCCAGCAGCTTGTACCAGAAGGGATCACCCCTCCACTTT.

The rearrangement joins TRBV6-6 to TRBJ2-7; D is perhaps TRBD1 or TRBD2 (6 bases each). CDR1 is MNHNY and CDR2 is SVGAGI in the germline V gene (reference sequence). The ends were cut back, 0 bases at V and 3 bases at J, with 21 bases in the middle. This CDR3 is built from 18 residues. The CDR3 DNA reads as TGTGCCAGCAGTTACTCGAGTGGCGGGGACAACCGCTTCTACGAGCAGTACGTC. It is translated as CASSYSSGGDNRFYEQYV.

In its sample, this clonotype was seen a few times. This chain connects TRBV7-9 to TRBJ2-5, with 7 bases identical to TRBD1. Germline V CDR1 and CDR2: SEHNR, FQNEAQ (reference sequence). The CDR3 consists of 16 residues. V was pared by 6 bases and J by 5 bases, with 15 bases of the junction left unmatched. CDR3 nucleotide sequence: TGTGCCAGCAGACCTCGACAGGGCGCCAGGGGGGAGACCCAGTACTTC. This translates into CASRPRQGARGETQYF.

This clonotype has just a few counts. This chain joins TRBV20-1 and TRBJ2-6; D gene ambiguous. CDR1 DFQATT and CDR2 SNEGSKA come from the germline V gene (reference sequence). Trimming shortened V by 3 bases and J by 0 bases, and 6 bases separated the two germline ends. The CDR3 loop spans 14 amino acids. CDR3 sequence: CSASSGSGANVLTF. The CDR3 coding sequence is TGCAGTGCTAGTTCGGGCTCTGGGGCCAACGTCCTGACTTTC.

This clonotype was detected ten times or more. The J gene is TRBJ2-1, the V gene TRBV7-3; D is perhaps TRBD2 (6 bases). The CDR3 spans 14 residues. V lost 3 bases to trimming and J lost 5 bases, with 11 bases between them. Per the germline V gene, CDR1 is SGHTA and CDR2 is FQGTGA. The CDR3 reads CASSLGTSNNEQFF. For the CDR3, the DNA is TGTGCCAGCAGCTTGGGTACTAGCAACAATGAGCAGTTCTTC.

The rearrangement joins TRBV5-1 to TRBJ2-5; TRBD1 might be the D (6 bases). There are 14 residues in the CDR3. Trimming cost V 5 bases and J 2 bases, with 13 bases left between them. Germline lookup yields CDR1 SGHRS and CDR2 YFSETQ. This CDR3 reads CASRTGPVQETQYF. The DNA for the CDR3 is TGCGCCAGCAGAACAGGGCCAGTTCAAGAGACCCAGTACTTC.

This chain joins TRBV12-5 and TRBJ2-5, with D possibly TRBD1 on 6 matching bases. Trimming took 3 bases from V and 5 from J, leaving 16 bases between them. The CDR3 sequence is 15 residues long. CDR1 LGHNT and CDR2 FRNRAP come from the germline V gene. This chain's CDR3 is CASGLVTGPGETQYF. The CDR3 nucleotides read TGTGCTAGTGGTTTAGTGACAGGCCCCGGGGAGACCCAGTACTTC.

This clonotype was counted only a few times. The chain employs TRBV7-2 and TRBJ1-1, with D possibly being TRBD1 (5 bases). Germline CDR1 reads SGHTA; CDR2 reads FQGNSA. The CDR3 has 14 amino acids. The germline V and J ends were trimmed by 5 bases and 1 base, with 11 bases remaining between them. The CDR3, as DNA: TGTGCCAGCAGCATGACAGAATCGAACACTGAAGCTTTCTTT. It encodes CASSMTESNTEAFF.

This clonotype was recorded many times. The chain uses TRBV6-1 and TRBJ1-6; D is ambiguous. V was clipped by 1 base and J by 9 bases, with 10 bases between them. The CDR3 runs 14 residues. Germline loops: CDR1 MNHNS, CDR2 SASEGT. The chain's CDR3 is CASSEVPTGSPLHF. In DNA, the CDR3 is TGTGCCAGCAGTGAAGTTCCCACCGGTTCACCCCTCCACTTT.

This chain connects TRBV5-1 to TRBJ1-1, with a tentative D call TRBD1 (6 bases). The CDR3 runs to 14 residues. CDR1 is SGHRS and CDR2 is YFSETQ in the germline V gene. The V gene lost 4 bases and the J gene lost 6 bases, with 16 bases spanning the gap. CDR3 sequence reads: CASSPSGKGAEAFF. In nucleotides, the CDR3 is TGCGCCAGCAGCCCCTCGGGGAAGGGGGCTGAAGCTTTCTTT.

This clonotype has only a few counts. The V call is TRBV12-3 or TRBV12-4, the J call TRBJ2-5; 8 bases agree with TRBD2. CDR3 length: 14 amino acids. The V gene end was trimmed by 10 bases and the J gene end by 5 bases; junction bases not matched to a gene: 12. CDR3 in DNA: TGTGCCACCACCTCTCTAGCGGGTTTGGAGACCCAGTACTTC. Amino acids: CATTSLAGLETQYF.

Here the CDR3 reads CASSPGESSYEQYF. DNA for the CDR3: TGTGCCAGCAGCCCAGGAGAGAGCTCCTACGAGCAGTACTTC. The chain employs TRBV12-3 or TRBV12-4 and TRBJ2-7; D remains unclear. CDR3 length: 14 residues. V was cut by 6 bases and J by 0 bases, with 12 bases left in between.

V usage is TRBV3-1 and J usage is TRBJ1-2; TRBD1 matches at 9 bases. CDR1 LGHDT and CDR2 YNNKEL come from the germline V gene (reference sequence). V was clipped by 3 bases and J by 8 bases; unmatched bases: 4. CDR3 length: 13 residues. CDR3 protein: CASSHRTGEGYTF. CDR3 nucleotides: TGTGCCAGCAGCCATAGGACAGGGGAAGGCTACACCTTC.

This clonotype was counted a few times. The chain uses TRBV9 and TRBJ2-4; TRBD1 matches 9 bases. With V trimmed by 3 bases and J by 11 bases, 9 bases remained unmatched. The length of the CDR3 is 14 residues. Germline V gene sequence: CDR1 SGDLS, CDR2 YYNGEE. The DNA of the CDR3 is TGTGCCAGCAGCGCCAGGGACAGGGAAGAGGTTCAGTACTTC. This sequence encodes CASSARDREEVQYF. Complete variable domain (other parts from reference TRBV9 and TRBJ2-4): DSGVTQTPKHLITATGQRVTLRCSPRSGDLSVYWYQQSLDQGLQFLIQYYNGEERAKGNILERFSAQQFPDLHSELNLSSLELGDSALYFCASSARDREEVQYFGAGTRLSVL.

This clonotype was picked up a small number of times. The chain combines TRBV28 with TRBJ2-7; D remains ambiguous. V lost 4 bases and J 6 bases, leaving 13 bases between the germline ends. The V gene's germline CDR1 is MDHEN and CDR2 SYDVKM. The CDR3 covers 13 residues. CDR3 residues: CASSSPGPLEQYV. CDR3 coding DNA: TGTGCCAGCAGTTCCCCCGGGCCACTCGAGCAGTACGTC.